The rows below give T cell receptor beta chains drawn from one sample of a study of T-cell memory formation after mild COVID-19. MiXCR was run by TCRdb on the 5' RACE reads, yielding one entry per CDR3 protein. The sample contains about 600,000 distinct CDR3 sequences, roughly 20% of which appear only once. Sequencing was carried out using PBMCs or a T cell subset sorted from them (not recorded which). The receptor set was obtained from an adult woman who had mild COVID-19 (a few samples of this study predate the infection). Cell type and time point are not known. Both conserved end residues are part of each CDR3. Fields, in order: V gene, J gene, clone size, D gene, CDR3 DNA, CDR3 protein. D genes are given only for firm matches. Expanded clones get a size class; other rows say once, few or many, or leave the size out.

v_call: TRBV2
j_call: TRBJ2-1
clone_size: -
d_call: TRBD1
cdr3_nt: TGTGCCAGCAGTCCCGGACAGGGGCCCCTGTTCTTC
cdr3_aa: CASSPGQGPLFF

v_call: TRBV7-3
j_call: TRBJ2-2
clone_size: -
d_call: -
cdr3_nt: TGTGCCAGCAGCTTATGGGTAGGGATGGACACCGGGGAGCTGTTTTTT
cdr3_aa: CASSLWVGMDTGELFF

v_call: TRBV19
j_call: TRBJ1-1
clone_size: few
d_call: -
cdr3_nt: TGTGCCGTCAGGACGGGGAACACTGAAGCTTTCTTT
cdr3_aa: CAVRTGNTEAFF

v_call: TRBV5-1
j_call: TRBJ2-3
clone_size: few
d_call: -
cdr3_nt: TGCGCCAGCAGCTTGGCTGGCAGGAGGACAGATACGCAGTATTTT
cdr3_aa: CASSLAGRRTDTQYF

v_call: TRBV7-3
j_call: TRBJ2-3
clone_size: -
d_call: TRBD2
cdr3_nt: TGTGCCAGCAGCTTTACCGGGGGGATAGATACGCAGTATTTT
cdr3_aa: CASSFTGGIDTQYF

v_call: TRBV20-1
j_call: TRBJ2-7
clone_size: -
d_call: TRBD2
cdr3_nt: TGCAGTGCTAGAGATCGCGGCGGGGGTGCTCCCGCGACCGAGCAGTACTTC
cdr3_aa: CSARDRGGGAPATEQYF

v_call: TRBV5-1
j_call: TRBJ2-1
clone_size: few
d_call: TRBD2
cdr3_nt: TGCGCCAGCAGCGCGGGACTAGCGGAAAACAATGAGCAGTTCTTC
cdr3_aa: CASSAGLAENNEQFF

v_call: TRBV4-1
j_call: TRBJ1-2
clone_size: few
d_call: -
cdr3_nt: TGCGCCAGCAGCCAAGATCCCGACTCCTACCCTTATGGCTACACCTTC
cdr3_aa: CASSQDPDSYPYGYTF

v_call: TRBV27
j_call: TRBJ1-5
clone_size: -
d_call: -
cdr3_nt: TGTGCCAGCAGTTCTACAGGGACCGATAGCAATCAGCCCCAGCATTTT
cdr3_aa: CASSSTGTDSNQPQHF

v_call: TRBV18
j_call: TRBJ1-1
clone_size: few
d_call: -
cdr3_nt: TGTGCCAGCTCTCCCACACTAACACAGGGTTCGATGACTGAAGCTTTCTTT
cdr3_aa: CASSPTLTQGSMTEAFF

v_call: TRBV20-1
j_call: TRBJ2-3
clone_size: few
d_call: TRBD2
cdr3_nt: TGCAGTGCTAGGGATGTGGGCGCGGGGGGCAGCACAGATACGCAGTATTTT
cdr3_aa: CSARDVGAGGSTDTQYF